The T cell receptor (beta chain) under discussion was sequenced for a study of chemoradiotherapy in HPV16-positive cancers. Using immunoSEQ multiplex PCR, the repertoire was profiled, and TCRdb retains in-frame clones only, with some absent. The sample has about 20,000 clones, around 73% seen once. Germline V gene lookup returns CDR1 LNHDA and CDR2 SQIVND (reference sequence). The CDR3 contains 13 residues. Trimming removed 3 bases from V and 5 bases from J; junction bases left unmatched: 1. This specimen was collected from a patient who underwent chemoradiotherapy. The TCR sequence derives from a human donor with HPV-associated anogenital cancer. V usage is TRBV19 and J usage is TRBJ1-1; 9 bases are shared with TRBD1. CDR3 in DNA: TGTGCCAGTAGTATCGGGACAGGGACTGAAGCTTTCTTT. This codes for CASSIGTGTEAFF.